This TCR beta chain is drawn from a study of identical twins. Study-level results: Out-of-frame TCR alpha sharing observed in monozygotic twins exceeded model estimates.

With respect to this clonotype: Its specificity is not known.

TCRdb used MiXCR to reprocess the 5' RACE reads, holding one entry per CDR3 protein. The sample lists 470,000 or so distinct CDR3 sequences, roughly 24% occurring once. Another study also made use of these data, one on T cells expressing NK-cell markers. That paper states: The authors sequenced eight donors, of whom seven were HCMV-seropositive and one was seronegative. The CD3+CD56-NKG2C+ fraction was also led by these clonotypes in a few donors. Unclear, still, was the HCMV specificity of the expanded NKG2C+ T cell clones.

The clonotype was recovered from a young woman in good health. Material for sequencing was CD4+ T cells sorted from blood.

CDR3 loop: CASTRGGGIVTDTQYF. For the CDR3, the DNA is TGTGCCAGCACCCGGGGAGGCGGGATAGTAACAGATACGCAGTATTTT. This chain joins TRBV7-9 and TRBJ2-3; D might be TRBD2 (6 bases). Germline lookup yields CDR1 SEHNR and CDR2 FQNEAQ (reference sequence). This CDR3 contains 16 residues. Trimming cost V 7 bases and J 3 bases, with 20 bases left between them.